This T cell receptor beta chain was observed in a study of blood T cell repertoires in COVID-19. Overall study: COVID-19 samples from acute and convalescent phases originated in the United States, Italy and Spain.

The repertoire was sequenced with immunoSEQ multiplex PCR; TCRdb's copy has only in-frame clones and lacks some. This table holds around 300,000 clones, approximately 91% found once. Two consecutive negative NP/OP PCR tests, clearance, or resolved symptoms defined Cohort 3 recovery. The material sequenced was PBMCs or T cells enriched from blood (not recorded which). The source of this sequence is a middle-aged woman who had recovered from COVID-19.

The CDR3 bases are TGTGCCAGCAGCTTGGAAACAGGGAATCTGAACACTGAAGCTTTCTTT. This sequence encodes CASSLETGNLNTEAFF. This sequence joins TRBV5-6 and TRBJ1-1, with D tentatively TRBD1 (6 bases). From germline, CDR1 is SGHDT and CDR2 YYEEEE. The CDR3 consists of 16 residues. Trimming cost V 0 bases and J 0 bases, with 12 bases left between them.